A single sample gave rise to the 29 T cell receptor beta chains below, sequenced in a study of T-cell reconstitution after alpha-beta-depleted transplantation in children. The TCRbeta library incorporated unique molecular identifiers. TCRdb passed the PCR reads through MiXCR, listing each CDR3 protein once. Found here are 600,000 to 700,000 distinct CDR3 sequences, 16% of them singletons; the top ten hold approximately 1.1%. This sample comprised PBMCs from the stem cell graft donor, obtained from the stem cell graft. All receptors come from a human donor who donated a stem cell graft to a child with acute myeloid leukemia.

The CDR3, as DNA: TGTGCCAGCAGCTTATTGGATAGCACAGATACGCAGTATTTT. Amino acids: CASSLLDSTDTQYF. The V gene is TRBV13, the J gene TRBJ2-3; no reliable D call. The ends were cut back, 2 bases at V and 0 bases at J, with 6 bases in the middle. The germline CDR1 and CDR2 sequences are PRHDT and FYEKMQ (reference sequence). The CDR3 contains 14 residues.

This clonotype occurred a few times. This chain links TRBV5-1 with TRBJ2-1; tentatively, D is TRBD2 (6 bases). Germline CDR1 reads SGHRS; CDR2 reads YFSETQ. The CDR3 runs to 13 residues. Trimming left V 5 bases short and J 3 bases short, with 9 bases between. This chain's CDR3 is CASRIAVYNEQFF. The CDR3 DNA sequence: TGCGCCAGCAGGATAGCGGTCTACAATGAGCAGTTCTTC.

This clonotype was seen a few times. The V gene is TRBV7-9, the J gene TRBJ1-1; D is uncertain. The germline gives CDR1 SEHNR, CDR2 FQNEAQ (reference sequence). Trimming cost V 5 bases and J 1 base, with 8 bases left between them. CDR3 length: 13 residues. CDR3 sequence (DNA): TGTGCCAGCAGCATCACCAGGAACACTGAAGCTTTCTTT. This gives the protein CASSITRNTEAFF.

The chain carries TRBV7-6 and TRBJ2-1; tentative D call: TRBD1 (6 bases). The CDR3 covers 15 residues. V was cut by 2 bases and J by 8 bases, with 16 bases left in between. CDR1 and CDR2 from the germline V gene are SGHVS and FNYEAQ. In DNA form, the CDR3 reads TGTGCCAGCAGCTTATCCACAGGGTCGGACGATGAGCAGTTCTTC. This encodes CASSLSTGSDDEQFF.

In its sample, this clonotype was seen a few times. The chain uses TRBV20-1 and TRBJ1-5, with D tentatively TRBD1 (5 bases). Germline values: CDR1 DFQATT, CDR2 SNEGSKA (reference sequence). The CDR3 consists of 13 residues. CDR3: CSYRQSGRQPQHF. CDR3 coding DNA: TGCAGCTACCGACAATCGGGACGTCAGCCCCAGCATTTT.

The table lists this clonotype with a few counts. V and J are TRBV7-2 and TRBJ1-6; 7 bases align to TRBD1. Germline-derived CDR1 and CDR2 are SGHTA and FQGNSA. V lost 5 bases, J lost 9 bases, and 10 bases stayed unmatched. This CDR3 is built from 15 residues. The CDR3 DNA reads as TGTGCCAGCAGCCAAAAGACAGGGTTGGCTTCACCCCTCCACTTT. It yields the protein CASSQKTGLASPLHF.

This clonotype was detected many times. Compared with germline, one end of the junction differs, possibly owing to a read error. The gene calls are TRBV12-3 or TRBV12-4 and TRBJ1-1, with a weak D call TRBD1 (5 bases). The length of the CDR3 is 14 residues. The DNA for the CDR3 is TGTGCCAGCACCCTGAGGGCAGGGAACGCTGAAGCTTTCTTT. Protein product: CASTLRAGNAEAFF.

The table lists this clonotype with a few counts. The chain links TRBV12-3 or TRBV12-4 to TRBJ2-5; 7 bases match TRBD2. With V trimmed by 1 base and J by 3 bases, 2 bases remained unmatched. The CDR3 is 14 residues long. Here the CDR3 DNA reads TGTGCCAGCAGTTTAGGGGGGGGAAAAGAGACCCAGTACTTC. Amino acid sequence: CASSLGGGKETQYF.

This clonotype was observed many times. The chain has TRBV5-5 and TRBJ1-2, with TRBD1 as a possible D gene (6 bases). There are 16 residues in the CDR3. Germline lookup yields CDR1 SGHKS and CDR2 YYEKEE (reference sequence). Trimming removed 7 bases from V and 4 bases from J, with 23 bases in between. The DNA of the CDR3 is TGTGCCAGCGTTGGACCCGGGACAAGTTTTTTCTATGGCTACACCTTC. Protein: CASVGPGTSFFYGYTF.

This clonotype was recorded only once. This rearrangement joins TRBV7-9 to TRBJ1-2; a weak D match, TRBD1 (6 bases). CDR3 length: 13 amino acids. From germline, CDR1 is SEHNR and CDR2 FQNEAQ (reference sequence). V lost 6 bases and J lost 2, with 10 bases in between. In nucleotides, the CDR3 is TGTGCCAGCAGATACGGACAGAACTATGGCTACACCTTC. Amino acid sequence: CASRYGQNYGYTF.

This clonotype was recorded a few times. V and J are TRBV4-1 and TRBJ1-6; D is unclear. V was shortened by 3 bases and J by 8 bases, with 14 bases between the two germline ends. Germline V gives CDR1 MGHRA, CDR2 YSYEKL. CDR3 size: 15 residues. CDR3 sequence reads: CASSQAPVVDSPLHF. CDR3 in DNA: TGCGCCAGCAGCCAGGCTCCAGTTGTCGATTCACCCCTCCACTTT.

This clonotype was seen more than once but under ten times. The CDR3 DNA is TGCGCCAGCAGCTTGGCCGCCTCTGGGGCCAACGTCCTGACTTTC. It specifies CASSLAASGANVLTF. The J gene is TRBJ2-6, the V gene TRBV5-1, with D unresolved. Between the trimmed V and J ends, which lost 0 bases and 0 bases, there was a span of 4 bases. The CDR3 has 15 amino acids. CDR1 is SGHRS, CDR2 YFSETQ, per germline.

V usage is TRBV7-6 and J usage is TRBJ2-7; no definite D call. CDR3 length equals 13 residues. Germline V gene lookup returns CDR1 SGHVS and CDR2 FNYEAQ. Trimming took off 6 bases at V and 1 base at J, with 10 bases between the two ends. CDR3 sequence reads: CASSQTLSYEQYF. The CDR3 region has the DNA TGTGCCAGCAGTCAGACTCTTTCCTACGAGCAGTACTTC.

This clonotype was detected many times. The chain couples TRBV29-1 to TRBJ2-1; 7 bases align to TRBD1. CDR1 is SQVTM, CDR2 ANQGSEA, per germline. The trim removed 7 bases at V and 7 bases at J, leaving 4 bases unmatched. The CDR3 runs 11 residues. For the CDR3, the DNA is TGCAGCGGGTCACAGGGGAATGAGCAGTTCTTC. This codes for CSGSQGNEQFF.

This clonotype was seen many times. The rearrangement joins TRBV6-2 or TRBV6-3 to TRBJ2-3; D not resolved. The germline V gene encodes CDR1 MNHEY and CDR2 SVGEGT. V lost 7 bases and J 0 bases, leaving 14 bases between the germline ends. This CDR3 region has 15 residues. The CDR3 is CASILRPTSTDTQYF. The CDR3 DNA is TGTGCCAGCATCCTCCGCCCGACAAGCACAGATACGCAGTATTTT.

The chain combines TRBV7-8 with TRBJ2-1; either TRBD1 or TRBD2 may supply D (5 bases each). The CDR3 loop spans 14 amino acids. Trimming took off 7 bases at V and 7 bases at J, with 17 bases between the two ends. Germline loops: CDR1 SGHVS, CDR2 FQNEAQ. The CDR3 is CASTRGPDGNEQFF. In DNA, the CDR3 is TGTGCCAGCACCCGGGGACCCGATGGAAATGAGCAGTTCTTC.

Many counts were recorded for this clonotype. The chain combines TRBV20-1 with TRBJ1-1; possibly TRBD1 for D (6 bases). With 0 bases removed from V and 9 bases from J, the gap between germline ends came to 17 bases. The CDR3 has 14 amino acids. Germline-derived CDR1 and CDR2 are DFQATT and SNEGSKA (reference sequence). The CDR3 nucleotides are TGCAGTGCTAGAGATACGGCAGGGGCCCCTCAAGCTTTCTTT. Translated: CSARDTAGAPQAFF.

This clonotype showed up many times. V usage is TRBV7-9 and J usage is TRBJ2-1; D is unresolved. CDR3 size: 13 residues. Germline V gives CDR1 SEHNR, CDR2 FQNEAQ (reference sequence). V was pared by 2 bases and J by 5 bases, with 7 bases between. Written as DNA, the CDR3 is TGTGCCAGCAGCTTACTACTCAACAATGAGCAGTTCTTC. As protein: CASSLLLNNEQFF.

This clonotype was counted many times. The CDR3 nucleotides are TGTGCCAGCAGTGTCAGGGAAGCTTTCTTT. Translation: CASSVREAFF. The chain carries TRBV6-1 and TRBJ1-1; D is unclear. V was clipped by 4 bases and J by 8 bases, with 5 bases between them. Looked up from germline, CDR1 is MNHNS and CDR2 is SASEGT. The length of the CDR3 is 10 residues.

This clonotype came up a few times. This chain connects TRBV4-2 to TRBJ2-3, with D maybe TRBD2 (7 bases). CDR1 and CDR2 from the germline V gene are LGHNA and YNFKEQ. The CDR3 loop spans 16 amino acids. V lost 2 bases to trimming and J lost 0 bases, with 12 bases between them. The CDR3 sequence: CASSQIAGASTDTQYF. As DNA, the CDR3 is TGTGCCAGCAGCCAAATTGCGGGGGCTAGCACAGATACGCAGTATTTT.

This sequence joins TRBV6-2 or TRBV6-3 and TRBJ2-7; weak D call: TRBD1 (6 bases). The V end was cut by 2 bases, the J end by 3 bases, with 11 bases between. The CDR3 spans 14 residues. Germline loops: CDR1 MNHEY, CDR2 SVGEGT. The DNA of the CDR3 is TGTGCCAGCAGTTACACAGGGACCCTCTACGAGCAGTACGTC. Translation gives CASSYTGTLYEQYV.

This sequence joins TRBV12-3 or TRBV12-4 and TRBJ2-7; tentatively, D is TRBD2 (5 bases). CDR3 size: 15 residues. V was cut by 4 bases and J by 3 bases, with 16 bases left in between. The CDR3 DNA reads as TGTGCCAGCAGTTCCCAACCCGGGGTTGTCTACGAGCAGTACTTC. This gives the protein CASSSQPGVVYEQYF.

In its sample, this clonotype was seen many times. V and J are TRBV20-1 and TRBJ1-5; tentative D call: TRBD1 (5 bases). Trimming shortened V by 3 bases and J by 4 bases, and 10 bases separated the two germline ends. CDR3 length: 13 residues. The germline V gene encodes CDR1 DFQATT and CDR2 SNEGSKA (reference sequence). In DNA form, the CDR3 reads TGCAGTGCTAGCAGAGGGACTAATCAGCCCCAGCATTTT. Its translation is CSASRGTNQPQHF.

In this sample, this clonotype turned up a few times. This chain connects TRBV7-2 to TRBJ2-2; 11 bases align to TRBD1. Unmatched junction bases numbered 2, after V lost 4 bases and J lost 7 bases. The CDR3 is made up of 14 amino acids. The germline gives CDR1 SGHTA, CDR2 FQGNSA. CDR3 amino acids: CASSSGQGVGELFF. In DNA, the CDR3 is TGTGCCAGCAGCTCGGGACAGGGGGTCGGGGAGCTGTTTTTT.

This clonotype was counted a few times. The germline gene is not matched at one end of the junction; a read error may be the cause. V usage is TRBV20-1 and J usage is TRBJ1-6, with TRBD1 matching 8 bases. CDR1 is DFQATT, CDR2 SNEGSKA, per germline (reference sequence). CDR3 length: 17 amino acids. Written as DNA, the CDR3 is TGCTGTGCTAGAGATCCCCTCGGACAGGGCGGGAATTCACCCCTCCACTTT. Amino acid sequence: CCARDPLGQGGNSPLHF.

There are many counts of this clonotype. CDR3 in amino acids: CATSDSSAPGQGVGKTQYF. The DNA of the CDR3 is TGTGCCACCAGTGATTCTTCTGCCCCAGGACAGGGTGTTGGAAAGACCCAGTACTTC. The V gene is TRBV24-1, the J gene TRBJ2-5, with 8 bases fitting TRBD1. The ends lost 2 bases at V and 6 bases at J; junction bases unmatched: 19. Germline V gene lookup returns CDR1 KGHDR and CDR2 SFDVKD. There are 19 residues in the CDR3.

There are many counts of this clonotype. This chain connects TRBV15 to TRBJ2-5, with D possibly matching TRBD1 (6 bases). V was shortened by 8 bases and J by 4 bases, with 23 bases between the two germline ends. CDR3 length equals 16 residues. CDR1 and CDR2 from the germline V gene are LNHNV and YYDKDF (reference sequence). The CDR3 is CATSPGPTGLIETQYF. The CDR3 DNA is TGTGCCACCTCTCCCGGGCCCACAGGGTTGATAGAGACCCAGTACTTC.

This clonotype was seen ten or more times. V usage is TRBV6-1 and J usage is TRBJ2-7, with 7 bases identical to TRBD1. Germline trimming cut 6 bases from V and 3 bases from J; bases unmatched to any gene: 2. The CDR3 contains 12 residues. Germline CDR1 MNHNS, CDR2 SASEGT. In DNA, the CDR3 is TGTGCCAGCAGCCGGGACAGCTACGAGCAGTACGTC. Its translation is CASSRDSYEQYV.

This clonotype was seen a few times. This chain connects TRBV7-2 to TRBJ2-7; TRBD1 matches at 7 bases. Germline values: CDR1 SGHTA, CDR2 FQGNSA. V shed 2 bases, J shed 0 bases, and the junction held 10 bases outside the gene matches. There are 17 residues in the CDR3. CDR3 sequence (DNA): TGTGCCAGCAGCTTAAAGGGACAGCACTTCAGCTCCTACGAGCAGTACTTC. It encodes CASSLKGQHFSSYEQYF.